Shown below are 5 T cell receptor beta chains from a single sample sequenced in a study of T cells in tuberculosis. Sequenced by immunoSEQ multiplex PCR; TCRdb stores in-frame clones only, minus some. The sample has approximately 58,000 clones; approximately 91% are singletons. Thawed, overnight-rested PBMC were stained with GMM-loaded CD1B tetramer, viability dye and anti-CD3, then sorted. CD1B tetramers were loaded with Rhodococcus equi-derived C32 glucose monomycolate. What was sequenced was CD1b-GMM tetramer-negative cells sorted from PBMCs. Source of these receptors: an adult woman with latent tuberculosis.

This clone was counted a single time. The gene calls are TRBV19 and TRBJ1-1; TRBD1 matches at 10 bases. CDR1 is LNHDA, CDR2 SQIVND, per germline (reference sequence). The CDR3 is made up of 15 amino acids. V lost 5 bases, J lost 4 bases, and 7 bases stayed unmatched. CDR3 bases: TGTGCCAGTAGTTTCTCGGACAGGGGGTTCACTGAAGCTTTCTTT. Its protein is CASSFSDRGFTEAFF.

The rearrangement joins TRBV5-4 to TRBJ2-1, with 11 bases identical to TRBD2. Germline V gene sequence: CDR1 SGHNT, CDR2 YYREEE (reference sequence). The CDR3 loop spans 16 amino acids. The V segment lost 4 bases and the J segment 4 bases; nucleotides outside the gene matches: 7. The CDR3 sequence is CASSPTASGGYNEQFF. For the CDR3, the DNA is TGTGCCAGCAGCCCCACCGCTAGCGGGGGGTACAATGAGCAGTTCTTC.

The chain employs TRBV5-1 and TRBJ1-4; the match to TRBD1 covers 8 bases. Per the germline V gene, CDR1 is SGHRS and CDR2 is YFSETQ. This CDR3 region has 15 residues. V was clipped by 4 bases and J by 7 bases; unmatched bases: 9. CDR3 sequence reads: CASSAGQDLREKLFF. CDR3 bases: TGCGCCAGCAGCGCGGGACAGGATCTCCGTGAAAAACTGTTTTTT.

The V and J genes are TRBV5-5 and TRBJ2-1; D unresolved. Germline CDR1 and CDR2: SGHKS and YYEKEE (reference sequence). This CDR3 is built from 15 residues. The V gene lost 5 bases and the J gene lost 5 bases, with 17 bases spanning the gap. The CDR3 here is CASSPFHRADNEQFF. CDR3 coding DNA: TGTGCCAGCAGTCCGTTCCATCGCGCGGACAATGAGCAGTTCTTC. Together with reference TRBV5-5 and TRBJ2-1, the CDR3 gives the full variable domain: DAGVTQSPTHLIKTRGQQVTLRCSPISGHKSVSWYQQVLGQGPQFIFQYYEKEERGRGNFPDRFSARQFPNYSSELNVNALLLGDSALYLCASSPFHRADNEQFFGPGTRLTVL.

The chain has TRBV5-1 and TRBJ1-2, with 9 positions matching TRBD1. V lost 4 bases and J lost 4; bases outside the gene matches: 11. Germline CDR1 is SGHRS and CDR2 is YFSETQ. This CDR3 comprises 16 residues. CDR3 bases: TGCGCCAGCAGCATTGAGGGACAGGGAAGCGGCTATGGCTACACCTTC. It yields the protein CASSIEGQGSGYGYTF.